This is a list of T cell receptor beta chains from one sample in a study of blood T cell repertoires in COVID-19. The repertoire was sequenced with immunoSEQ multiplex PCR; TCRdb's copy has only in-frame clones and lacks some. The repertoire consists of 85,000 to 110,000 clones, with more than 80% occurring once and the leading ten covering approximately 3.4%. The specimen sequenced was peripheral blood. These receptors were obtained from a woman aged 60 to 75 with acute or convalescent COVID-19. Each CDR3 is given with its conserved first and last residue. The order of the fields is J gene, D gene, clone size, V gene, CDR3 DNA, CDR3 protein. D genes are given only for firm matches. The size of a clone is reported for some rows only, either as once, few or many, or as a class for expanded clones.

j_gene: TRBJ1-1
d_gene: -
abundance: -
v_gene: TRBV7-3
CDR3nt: TGTGCCAGCAGCTTCCGACCGATCGGGGGGAACACTGAAGCTTTCTTT
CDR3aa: CASSFRPIGGNTEAFF

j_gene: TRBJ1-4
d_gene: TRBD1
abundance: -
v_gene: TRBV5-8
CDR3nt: TGTGCCAGCAGCACCGGGACAGGGGGCTATCCCACCGAAAAACTGTTTTTT
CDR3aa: CASSTGTGGYPTEKLFF

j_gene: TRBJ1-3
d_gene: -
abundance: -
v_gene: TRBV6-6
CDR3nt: TGTGCCAGCAGTCCCGAGATTCGGGGAAACACCATATATTTT
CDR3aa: CASSPEIRGNTIYF

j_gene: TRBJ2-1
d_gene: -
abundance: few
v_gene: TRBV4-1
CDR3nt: TGCGCCAGCAGCCAAGGCTTCCTAGAGGGTTACAATGAGCAGTTCTTC
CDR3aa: CASSQGFLEGYNEQFF

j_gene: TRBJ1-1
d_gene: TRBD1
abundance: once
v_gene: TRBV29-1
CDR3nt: TGCAGCGTTGGAGGACAGGGAGTGAACACTGAAGCTTTCTTT
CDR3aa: CSVGGQGVNTEAFF

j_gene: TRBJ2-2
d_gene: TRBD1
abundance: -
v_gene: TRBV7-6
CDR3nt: TGTGCCAGCAGCAAAAAGGACAGGGTAAACACCGGGGAGCTGTTTTTT
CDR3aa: CASSKKDRVNTGELFF

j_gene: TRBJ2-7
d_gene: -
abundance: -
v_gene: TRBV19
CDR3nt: TGTGCCAGCCACGAAAACGGCGAGCAGTACTTC
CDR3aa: CASHENGEQYF

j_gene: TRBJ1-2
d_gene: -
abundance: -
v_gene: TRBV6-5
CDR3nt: TGTGCCAGCAGTTACTCGGGAGGGGTCTTAGGCTATGGCTACACCTTC
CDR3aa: CASSYSGGVLGYGYTF

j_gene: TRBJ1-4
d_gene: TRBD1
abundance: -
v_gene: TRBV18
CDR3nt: TGTGCCAGCGCCGGGACAGGGACTGAAAAACTGTTTTTT
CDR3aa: CASAGTGTEKLFF

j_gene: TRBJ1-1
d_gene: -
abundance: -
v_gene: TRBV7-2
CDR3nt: TGTGCCAGCAGCTTAGCGAGCATGGTCGGCACTGAAGCTTTCTTT
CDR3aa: CASSLASMVGTEAFF

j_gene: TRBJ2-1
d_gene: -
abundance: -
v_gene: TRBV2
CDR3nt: TGTGCCAGCACGCGAAACTCCTACAATGAGCAGTTCTTC
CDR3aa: CASTRNSYNEQFF

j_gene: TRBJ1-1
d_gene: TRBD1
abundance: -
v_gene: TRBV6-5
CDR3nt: TGTGCCAGCAGGACATTCGGACAGGGTGAAGCTTTCTTT
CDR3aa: CASRTFGQGEAFF

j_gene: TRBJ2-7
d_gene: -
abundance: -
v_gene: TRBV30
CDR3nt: TGTGCCTGGAGCGCGCTCCTCAACTACGAGCAGTACTTC
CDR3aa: CAWSALLNYEQYF

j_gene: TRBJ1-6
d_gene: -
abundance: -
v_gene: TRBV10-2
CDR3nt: TGCGCCAGCAAGTCCGACAGGAGCTCCTATAATTCACCCCTCCACTTT
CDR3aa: CASKSDRSSYNSPLHF

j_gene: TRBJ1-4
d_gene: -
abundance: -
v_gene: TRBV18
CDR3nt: TGTGCCAGCTCACCACTCGGGACTCCGGATGAAAAACTGTTTTTT
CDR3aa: CASSPLGTPDEKLFF

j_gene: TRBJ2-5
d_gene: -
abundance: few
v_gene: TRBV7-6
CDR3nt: TGTGCCAGCAGCTTAGTCTCTAGTCTCCAAGAGACCCAGTACTTC
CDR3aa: CASSLVSSLQETQYF